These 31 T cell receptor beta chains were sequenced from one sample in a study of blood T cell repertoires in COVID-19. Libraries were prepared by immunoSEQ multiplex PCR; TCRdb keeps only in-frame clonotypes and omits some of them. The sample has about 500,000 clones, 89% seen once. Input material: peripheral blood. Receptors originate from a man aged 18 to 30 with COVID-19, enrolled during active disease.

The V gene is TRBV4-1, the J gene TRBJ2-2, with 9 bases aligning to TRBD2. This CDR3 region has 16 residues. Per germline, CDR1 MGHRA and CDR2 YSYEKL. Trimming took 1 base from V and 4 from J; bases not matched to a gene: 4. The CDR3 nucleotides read TGCGCCAGCAGCCAAGTGAGCGGGGGGTTCACCGGGGAGCTGTTTTTT. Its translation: CASSQVSGGFTGELFF.

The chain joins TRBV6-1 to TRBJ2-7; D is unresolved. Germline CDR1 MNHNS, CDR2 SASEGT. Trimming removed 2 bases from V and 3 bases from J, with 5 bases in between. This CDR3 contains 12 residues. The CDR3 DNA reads TGTGCCAGCAGTGAATCTAACTACGAGCAGTACTTC. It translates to CASSESNYEQYF.

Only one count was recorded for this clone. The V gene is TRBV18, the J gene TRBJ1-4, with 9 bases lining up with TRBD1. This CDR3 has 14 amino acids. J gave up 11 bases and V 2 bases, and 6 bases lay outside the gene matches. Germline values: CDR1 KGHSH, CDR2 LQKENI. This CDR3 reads CASSPGTGPNKLFF. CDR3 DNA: TGTGCCAGCTCACCAGGGACAGGGCCAAACAAACTGTTTTTT.

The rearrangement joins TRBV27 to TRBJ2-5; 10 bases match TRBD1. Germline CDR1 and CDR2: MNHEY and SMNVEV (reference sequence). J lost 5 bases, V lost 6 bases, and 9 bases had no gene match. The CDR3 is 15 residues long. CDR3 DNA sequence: TGTGCCAGCAGCCCCGACAGGGGGCTCGTGGAGACCCAGTACTTC. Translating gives CASSPDRGLVETQYF.

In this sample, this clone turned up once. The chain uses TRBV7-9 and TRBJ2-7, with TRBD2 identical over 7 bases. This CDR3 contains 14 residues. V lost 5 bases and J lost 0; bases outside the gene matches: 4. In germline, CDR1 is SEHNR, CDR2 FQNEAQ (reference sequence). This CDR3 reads CASSPGRASYEQYF. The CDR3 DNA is TGTGCCAGCAGCCCGGGGAGGGCCTCCTACGAGCAGTACTTC. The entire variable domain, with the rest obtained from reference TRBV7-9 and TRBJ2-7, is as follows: DTGVSQNPRHKITKRGQNVTFRCDPISEHNRLYWYRQTLGQGPEFLTYFQNEAQLEKSRLLSDRFSAERPKGSFSTLEIQRTEQGDSAMYLCASSPGRASYEQYFGPGTRLTVT.

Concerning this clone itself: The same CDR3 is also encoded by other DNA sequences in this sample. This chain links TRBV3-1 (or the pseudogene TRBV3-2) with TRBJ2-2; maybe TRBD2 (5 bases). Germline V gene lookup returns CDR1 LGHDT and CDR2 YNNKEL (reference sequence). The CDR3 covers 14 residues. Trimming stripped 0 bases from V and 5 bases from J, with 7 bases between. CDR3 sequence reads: CASSQEGGTGELFF. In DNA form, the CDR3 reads TGTGCCAGCAGCCAAGAAGGCGGGACCGGGGAGCTGTTTTTT.

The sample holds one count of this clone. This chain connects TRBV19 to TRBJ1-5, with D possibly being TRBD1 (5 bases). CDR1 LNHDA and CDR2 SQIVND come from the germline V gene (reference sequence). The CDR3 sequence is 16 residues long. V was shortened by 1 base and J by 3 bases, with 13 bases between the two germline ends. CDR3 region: CASSIVPGGFNQPQHF. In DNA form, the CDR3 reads TGTGCCAGTAGTATAGTCCCGGGGGGATTCAATCAGCCCCAGCATTTT. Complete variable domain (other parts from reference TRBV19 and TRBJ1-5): DGGITQSPKYLFRKEGQNVTLSCEQNLNHDAMYWYRQDPGQGLRLIYYSQIVNDFQKGDIAEGYSVSREKKESFPLTVTSAQKNPTAFYLCASSIVPGGFNQPQHFGDGTRLSIL.

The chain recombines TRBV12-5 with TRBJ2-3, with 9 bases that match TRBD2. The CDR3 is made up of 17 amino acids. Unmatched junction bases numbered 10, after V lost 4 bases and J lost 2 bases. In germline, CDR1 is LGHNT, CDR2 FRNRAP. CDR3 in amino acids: CASGSTNSGGPTDTQYF. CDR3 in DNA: TGTGCTAGTGGTTCTACCAATAGCGGGGGCCCCACAGATACGCAGTATTTT.

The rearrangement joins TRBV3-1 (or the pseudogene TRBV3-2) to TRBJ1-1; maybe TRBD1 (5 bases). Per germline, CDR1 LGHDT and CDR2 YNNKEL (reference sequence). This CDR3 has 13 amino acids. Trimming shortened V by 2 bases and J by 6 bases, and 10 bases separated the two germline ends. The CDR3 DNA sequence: TGTGCCAGCAGCCAATTGGACATCCCTGAAGCTTTCTTT. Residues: CASSQLDIPEAFF.

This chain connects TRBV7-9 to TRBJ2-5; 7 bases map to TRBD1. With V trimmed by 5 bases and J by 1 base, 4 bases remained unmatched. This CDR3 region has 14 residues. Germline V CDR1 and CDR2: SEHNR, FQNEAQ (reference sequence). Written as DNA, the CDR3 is TGTGCCAGCAGCGCCTGGACAGGCCAAGAGACCCAGTACTTC. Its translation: CASSAWTGQETQYF.

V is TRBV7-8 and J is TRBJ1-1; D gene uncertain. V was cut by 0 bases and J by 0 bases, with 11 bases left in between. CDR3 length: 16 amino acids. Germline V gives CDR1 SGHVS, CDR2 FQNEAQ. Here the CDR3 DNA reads TGTGCCAGCAGCTTAGCGCGTCGGGGTCTGAACACTGAAGCTTTCTTT. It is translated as CASSLARRGLNTEAFF.

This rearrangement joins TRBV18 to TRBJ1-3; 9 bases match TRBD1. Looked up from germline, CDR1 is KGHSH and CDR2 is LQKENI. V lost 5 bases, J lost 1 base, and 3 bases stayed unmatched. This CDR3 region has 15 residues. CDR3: CASSEDRGSGNTIYF. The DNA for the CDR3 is TGTGCCAGCTCAGAGGACAGGGGATCTGGAAACACCATATATTTT.

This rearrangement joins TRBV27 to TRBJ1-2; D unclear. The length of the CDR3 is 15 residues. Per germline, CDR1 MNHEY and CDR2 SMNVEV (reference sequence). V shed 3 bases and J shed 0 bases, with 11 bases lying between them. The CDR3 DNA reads TGTGCCAGCAGTTTCGCGCCCACTACTAACTATGGCTACACCTTC. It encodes CASSFAPTTNYGYTF.

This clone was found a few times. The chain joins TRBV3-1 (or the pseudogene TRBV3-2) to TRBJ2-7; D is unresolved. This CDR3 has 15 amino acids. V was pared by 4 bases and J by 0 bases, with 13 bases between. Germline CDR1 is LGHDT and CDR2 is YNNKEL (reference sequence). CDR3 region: CASSPVPEYSYEQYF. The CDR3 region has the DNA TGTGCCAGCAGCCCCGTCCCGGAGTACTCCTACGAGCAGTACTTC.

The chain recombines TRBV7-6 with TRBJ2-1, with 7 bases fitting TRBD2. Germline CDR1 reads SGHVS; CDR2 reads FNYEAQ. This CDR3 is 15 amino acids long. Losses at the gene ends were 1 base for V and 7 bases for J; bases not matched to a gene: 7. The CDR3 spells CASSLVREVGNEQFF. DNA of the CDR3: TGTGCCAGCAGCTTAGTTCGGGAGGTAGGGAATGAGCAGTTCTTC.

The CDR3 DNA reads as TGTGCTAGTGGTTTGAGACTAGCGGGAAATCTGGAGCAGTACTTC. Amino acids: CASGLRLAGNLEQYF. The chain recombines TRBV12-5 with TRBJ2-7; TRBD2 agrees at 11 bases. The CDR3 loop spans 15 amino acids. V lost 2 bases and J lost 7; bases outside the gene matches: 7. Germline V gives CDR1 LGHNT, CDR2 FRNRAP.

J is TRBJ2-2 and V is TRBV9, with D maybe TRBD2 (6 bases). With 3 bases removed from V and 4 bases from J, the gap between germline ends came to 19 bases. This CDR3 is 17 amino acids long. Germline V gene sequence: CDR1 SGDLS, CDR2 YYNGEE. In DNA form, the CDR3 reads TGTGCCAGCAGCGCTCGCGGGACTCCTTCGGGCACCGGGGAGCTGTTTTTT. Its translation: CASSARGTPSGTGELFF.

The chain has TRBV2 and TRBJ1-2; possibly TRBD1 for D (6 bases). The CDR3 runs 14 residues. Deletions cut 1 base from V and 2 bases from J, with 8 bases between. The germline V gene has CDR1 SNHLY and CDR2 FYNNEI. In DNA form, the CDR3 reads TGTGCCAGCAGTGAAGGGACAGCGAACTATGGCTACACCTTC. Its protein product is CASSEGTANYGYTF.

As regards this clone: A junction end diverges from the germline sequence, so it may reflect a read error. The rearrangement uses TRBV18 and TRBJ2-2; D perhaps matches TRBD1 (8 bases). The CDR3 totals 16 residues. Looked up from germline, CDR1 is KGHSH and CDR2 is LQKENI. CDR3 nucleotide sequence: TGTGCCACCTCAACCGGGGGGACAGGACACACCGGGGAGCTGTTTTTT. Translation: CATSTGGTGHTGELFF.

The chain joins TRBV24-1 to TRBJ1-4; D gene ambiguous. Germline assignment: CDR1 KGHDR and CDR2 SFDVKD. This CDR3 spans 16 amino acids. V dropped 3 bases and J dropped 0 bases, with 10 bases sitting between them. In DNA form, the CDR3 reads TGTGCCACCAGTGATGGGGAGGCTGCAACTAATGAAAAACTGTTTTTT. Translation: CATSDGEAATNEKLFF.

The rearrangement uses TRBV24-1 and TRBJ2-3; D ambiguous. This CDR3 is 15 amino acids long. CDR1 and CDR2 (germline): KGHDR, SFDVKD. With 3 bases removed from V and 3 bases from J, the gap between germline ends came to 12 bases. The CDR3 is CATSDLRAGTDTQYF. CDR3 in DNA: TGTGCCACCAGTGATCTACGTGCAGGTACAGATACGCAGTATTTT.

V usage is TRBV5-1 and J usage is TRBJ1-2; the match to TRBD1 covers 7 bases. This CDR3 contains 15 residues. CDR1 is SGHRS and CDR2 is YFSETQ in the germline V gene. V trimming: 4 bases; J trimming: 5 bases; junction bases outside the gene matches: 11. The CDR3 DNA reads TGCGCCAGCAGCCTCGACCGGGACAGCCGGTATGGCTACACCTTC. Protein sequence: CASSLDRDSRYGYTF.

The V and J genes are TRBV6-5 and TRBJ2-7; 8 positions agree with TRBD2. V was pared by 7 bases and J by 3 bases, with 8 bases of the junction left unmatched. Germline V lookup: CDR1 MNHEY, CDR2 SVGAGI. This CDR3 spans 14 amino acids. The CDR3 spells CASTPTGLGYEQYF. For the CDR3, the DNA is TGTGCCAGCACCCCCACGGGACTAGGCTACGAGCAGTACTTC.

The CDR3: CASSFRLILEQYF. Here the CDR3 DNA reads TGTGCCAGCAGTTTCCGGTTGATTCTAGAGCAGTACTTC. The rearrangement links TRBV12-3 or TRBV12-4 to TRBJ2-7; D not resolved. The CDR3 totals 13 residues. V lost 3 bases and J 7 bases, leaving 13 bases between the germline ends.

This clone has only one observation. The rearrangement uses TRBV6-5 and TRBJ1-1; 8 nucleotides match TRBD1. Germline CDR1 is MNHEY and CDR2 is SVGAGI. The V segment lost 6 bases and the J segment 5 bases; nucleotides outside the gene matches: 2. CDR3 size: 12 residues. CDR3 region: CASSQGATEAFF. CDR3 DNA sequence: TGTGCCAGCAGCCAGGGGGCTACTGAAGCTTTCTTT.

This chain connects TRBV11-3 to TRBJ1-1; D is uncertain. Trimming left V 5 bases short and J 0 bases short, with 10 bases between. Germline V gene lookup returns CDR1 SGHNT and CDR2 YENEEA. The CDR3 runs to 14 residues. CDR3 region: CASSRRVLNTEAFF. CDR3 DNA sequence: TGTGCCAGCAGCCGTCGGGTCTTGAACACTGAAGCTTTCTTT. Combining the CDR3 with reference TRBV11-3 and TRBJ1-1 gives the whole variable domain EAGVVQSPRYKIIEKKQPVAFWCNPISGHNTLYWYLQNLGQGPELLIRYENEEAVDDSQLPKDRFSAERLKGVDSTLKIQPAELGDSAVYLCASSRRVLNTEAFFGQGTRLTVV.

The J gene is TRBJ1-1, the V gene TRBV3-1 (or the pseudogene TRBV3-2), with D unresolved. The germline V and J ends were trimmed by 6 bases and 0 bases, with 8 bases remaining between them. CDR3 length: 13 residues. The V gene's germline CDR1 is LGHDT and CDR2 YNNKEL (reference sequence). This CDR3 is CASSPSVNTEAFF. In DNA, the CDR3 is TGTGCCAGCAGTCCGAGTGTGAACACTGAAGCTTTCTTT.

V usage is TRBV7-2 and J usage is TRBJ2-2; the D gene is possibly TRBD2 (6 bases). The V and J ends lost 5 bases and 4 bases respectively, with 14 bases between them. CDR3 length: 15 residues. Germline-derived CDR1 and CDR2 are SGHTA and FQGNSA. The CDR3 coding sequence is TGTGCCAGCAGCCTCACGGGAGCTCGCACCGGGGAGCTGTTTTTT. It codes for CASSLTGARTGELFF. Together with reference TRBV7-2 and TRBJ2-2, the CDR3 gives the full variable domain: GAGVSQSPSNKVTEKGKDVELRCDPISGHTALYWYRQSLGQGLEFLIYFQGNSAPDKSGLPSDRFSAERTGGSVSTLTIQRTQQEDSAVYLCASSLTGARTGELFFGEGSRLTVL.

The CDR3 loop reads CASGERPTDTQYF. CDR3 DNA sequence: TGTGCCAGCGGAGAGCGGCCCACAGATACGCAGTATTTT. This chain connects TRBV28 to TRBJ2-3; TRBD2 is a possible D gene (5 bases). CDR3 length: 13 residues. CDR1 is MDHEN and CDR2 is SYDVKM in the germline V gene. Trimming pared 8 bases from V and 2 bases from J, leaving 11 bases between. Filled out from reference TRBV28 and TRBJ2-3, the complete variable domain reads DVKVTQSSRYLVKRTGEKVFLECVQDMDHENMFWYRQDPGLGLRLIYFSYDVKMKEKGDIPEGYSVSREKKERFSLILESASTNQTSMYLCASGERPTDTQYFGPGTRLTVL.

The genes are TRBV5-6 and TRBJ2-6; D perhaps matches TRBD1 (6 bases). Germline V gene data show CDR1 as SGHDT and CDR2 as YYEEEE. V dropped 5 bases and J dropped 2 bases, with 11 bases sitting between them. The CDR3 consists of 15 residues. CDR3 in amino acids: CASRQQGAGANVLTF. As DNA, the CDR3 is TGTGCCAGCAGGCAACAGGGTGCTGGGGCCAACGTCCTGACTTTC.

CDR3 residues: CASSLGLDTGNTIYF. DNA of the CDR3: TGTGCCAGCAGCTTGGGGTTAGACACTGGAAACACCATATATTTT. V gene TRBV5-6 combines with J gene TRBJ1-3; D is unresolved. This CDR3 is built from 15 residues. Germline CDR1 and CDR2: SGHDT and YYEEEE. Trimming shortened V by 0 bases and J by 2 bases, and 9 bases separated the two germline ends.